This entry features one T cell receptor (beta chain) sequence. Antigen: not known. This sample was included in a study of cytomegalovirus exposure and HLA in healthy donors. Broader study findings: Segments of the TCR beta V type were, in most cases, productive about 90% or about 30% of the time in an earlier analysis. Later analysis indicated greater clonal expansion among HLA-associated TCR beta chains than among equally common other chains. Indistinguishable V segments such as TRBV6-2 and TRBV6-3 were excluded. In vitro, a few CMV-associated chains proved specific for CMV antigens.

The PCR made use of 60 Vbeta and 13 Jbeta primers. Sequencing was performed with immunoSEQ multiplex PCR; in TCRdb, only in-frame clones are kept and a portion is missing. The table includes approximately 190,000 clones, approximately 81% detected once. CDR3 size: 17 residues. CDR1 SGHRS and CDR2 YFSETQ come from the germline V gene. The V and J ends lost 4 bases and 5 bases, in that order; junction bases with no gene match: 8. The sequence was obtained from a boy between 5 and 17 years old in good health and CMV-seronegative. The rearrangement joins TRBV5-1 to TRBJ2-5; 16 nucleotides match TRBD2. Specimen: PBMCs. The CDR3 DNA reads as TGCGCCAGCAGCCGCGCCGGGACTAGCGGGAGGGCGGAGACCCAGTACTTC. Protein: CASSRAGTSGRAETQYF.